This TCR beta chain came from a study of response to subunit inactivated influenza vaccine. The CDR3 is 13 residues long. Trimming removed 5 bases from V and 2 bases from J, with 8 bases in between. The germline V gene has CDR1 SGHRS and CDR2 YFSETQ. This clonotype was observed a handful of times. Its antigen is not known. TCRdb used MiXCR to reprocess the RT-PCR reads, holding one entry per CDR3 protein. The sample yields about 800,000 distinct CDR3 sequences, 21% seen once. Study conclusions and caveats: Authors proposed each seasonal influenza vaccination draws in few new T cells.

The chain links TRBV5-1 to TRBJ1-5, with a weak D call TRBD1 (5 bases). The source was PBMCs from blood, collected 5 to 6 days after vaccination. The clonotype comes from a man aged 45 to 65 who received an inactivated influenza vaccine. The CDR3 loop reads CASRGEGNQPQHF. Here the CDR3 DNA reads TGCGCCAGCAGGGGGGAGGGCAATCAGCCCCAGCATTTT.